This T cell receptor (beta chain) emerged from a study of blood T cell repertoires in COVID-19. Overall study: The study drew acute and convalescent COVID-19 samples from the United States, Italy and Spain. From T cells, B-cell-depleted T cells, or PBMCs came the material, which was cDNA or gDNA.

This clone was picked up a small number of times. The authors' processing: Nucleated cell number was recorded as an estimate derived from reference gene primer amplification. The assay was immunoSEQ multiplex PCR, and TCRdb's table has in-frame clones only and misses some. The V and J calls and clone size were taken over from that table, and D and trimming were inferred from the DNA. The data show about 84,000 clones, with around 80% seen just once and 7% held by the top ten. The CDR3 runs to 16 residues. The germline V gene encodes CDR1 KGHSH and CDR2 LQKENI. The J segment lost 4 bases and the V segment lost 6 bases, leaving 11 bases of the junction unmatched.

The sample was peripheral blood. This clonotype originated in an older man with acute or convalescent COVID-19. The V gene is TRBV18, the J gene TRBJ2-1, with TRBD1 matching 8 bases. The CDR3 region is CASSQISGTGYNEQFF. The CDR3 nucleotides are TGTGCCAGCTCGCAAATCTCCGGGACAGGTTACAATGAGCAGTTCTTC.